This TCR beta chain was identified in a study of brain T cells in children with intractable seizures. The method was immunoSEQ multiplex PCR; TCRdb's version includes in-frame clones alone and lacks a portion of them. The sample shows 300,000 to 400,000 clones, about 93% of them seen only once. The ends lost 0 bases at V and 4 bases at J; junction bases unmatched: 3. The germline V gene encodes CDR1 MNHEY and CDR2 SVGAGI. The CDR3 covers 15 residues. Time point: blood from clinic visit 5 months post-surgery; TSC patient then seizure free. Sequencing was limited to surgery cases with top T cell transcript signatures in brain tissue. About this clone: What it recognizes is unknown.

Study-level points and caveats: HCMV serostatus was not known, and viral specificity came from CDR3 similarity only.

This chain uses TRBV6-5 with TRBJ1-5; 7 nucleotides line up with TRBD1. The sequence derives from a boy in the first two years of life with tuberous sclerosis and intractable seizures. The source material was peripheral blood, sampled 4 to 6 months after surgery. CDR3 loop: CASSYSTGWNQPQHF. The CDR3, as DNA: TGTGCCAGCAGTTACTCGACAGGGTGGAATCAGCCCCAGCATTTT.